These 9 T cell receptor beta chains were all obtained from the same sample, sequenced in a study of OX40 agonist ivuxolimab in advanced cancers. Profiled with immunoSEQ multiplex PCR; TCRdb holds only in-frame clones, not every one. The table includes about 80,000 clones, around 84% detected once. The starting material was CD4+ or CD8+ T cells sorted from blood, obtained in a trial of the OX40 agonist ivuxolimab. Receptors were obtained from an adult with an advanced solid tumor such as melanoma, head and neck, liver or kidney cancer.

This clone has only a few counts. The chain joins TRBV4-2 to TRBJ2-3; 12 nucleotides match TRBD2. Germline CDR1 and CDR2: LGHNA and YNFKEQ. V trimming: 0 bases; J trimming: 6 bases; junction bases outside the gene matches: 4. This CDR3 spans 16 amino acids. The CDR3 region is CASSQEASGGADTQYF. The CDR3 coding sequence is TGTGCCAGCAGCCAAGAAGCTAGCGGGGGGGCTGATACGCAGTATTTT.

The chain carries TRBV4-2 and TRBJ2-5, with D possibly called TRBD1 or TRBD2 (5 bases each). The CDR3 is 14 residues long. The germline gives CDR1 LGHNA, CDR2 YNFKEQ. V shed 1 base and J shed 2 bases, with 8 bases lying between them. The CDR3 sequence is CASSQGGFQETQYF. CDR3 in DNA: TGTGCCAGCAGCCAAGGGGGGTTTCAAGAGACCCAGTACTTC.

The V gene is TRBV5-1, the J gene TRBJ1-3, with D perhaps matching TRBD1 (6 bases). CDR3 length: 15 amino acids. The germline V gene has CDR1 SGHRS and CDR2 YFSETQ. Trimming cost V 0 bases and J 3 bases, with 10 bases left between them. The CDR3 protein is CASSLGQGHGNTIYF. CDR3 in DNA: TGCGCCAGCAGCTTGGGGCAGGGGCATGGAAACACCATATATTTT.

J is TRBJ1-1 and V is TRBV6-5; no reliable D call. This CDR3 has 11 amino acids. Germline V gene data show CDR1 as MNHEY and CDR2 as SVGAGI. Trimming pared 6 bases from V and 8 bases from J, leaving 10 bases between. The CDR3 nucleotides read TGTGCCAGCAGGGAGGCGGTGGAAGCTTTCTTT. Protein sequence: CASREAVEAFF.

This CDR3 reads CASSYRSNTEAFF. DNA of the CDR3: TGTGCCAGCAGTTACAGATCGAACACTGAAGCTTTCTTT. This rearrangement joins TRBV6-5 to TRBJ1-1; D not certain. This CDR3 is built from 13 residues. From germline, CDR1 is MNHEY and CDR2 SVGAGI. The ends were cut back, 2 bases at V and 1 base at J, with 5 bases in the middle.

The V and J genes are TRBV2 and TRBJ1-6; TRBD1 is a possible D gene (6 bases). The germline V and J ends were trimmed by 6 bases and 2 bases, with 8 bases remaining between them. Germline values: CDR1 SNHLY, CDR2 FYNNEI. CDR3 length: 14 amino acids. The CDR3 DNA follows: TGTGCCAGCAGCGGACAGACCTATAATTCACCCCTCCACTTT. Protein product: CASSGQTYNSPLHF.

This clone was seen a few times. CDR3 in amino acids: CASSQGGANTEAFF. The CDR3 nucleotides are TGTGCCAGCAGCCAAGGGGGGGCGAACACTGAAGCTTTCTTT. The V and J genes are TRBV4-2 and TRBJ1-1; the D gene is possibly TRBD1 (6 bases). V shed 1 base and J shed 1 base, with 7 bases lying between them. Germline CDR1 and CDR2: LGHNA and YNFKEQ. The CDR3 sequence is 14 residues long.

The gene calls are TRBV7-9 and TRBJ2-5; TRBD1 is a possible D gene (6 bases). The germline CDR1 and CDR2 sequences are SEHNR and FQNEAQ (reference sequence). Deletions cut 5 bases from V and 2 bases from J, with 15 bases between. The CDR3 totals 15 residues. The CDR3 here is CASSPTGNDQETQYF. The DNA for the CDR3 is TGTGCCAGCAGCCCGACAGGCAACGATCAAGAGACCCAGTACTTC.

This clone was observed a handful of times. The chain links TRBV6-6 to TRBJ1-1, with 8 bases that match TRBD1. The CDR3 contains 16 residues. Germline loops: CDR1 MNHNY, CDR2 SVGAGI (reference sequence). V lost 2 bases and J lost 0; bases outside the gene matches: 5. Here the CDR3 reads CASSYPDRGLNTEAFF. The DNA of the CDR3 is TGTGCCAGCAGTTACCCAGACAGGGGTTTGAACACTGAAGCTTTCTTT.